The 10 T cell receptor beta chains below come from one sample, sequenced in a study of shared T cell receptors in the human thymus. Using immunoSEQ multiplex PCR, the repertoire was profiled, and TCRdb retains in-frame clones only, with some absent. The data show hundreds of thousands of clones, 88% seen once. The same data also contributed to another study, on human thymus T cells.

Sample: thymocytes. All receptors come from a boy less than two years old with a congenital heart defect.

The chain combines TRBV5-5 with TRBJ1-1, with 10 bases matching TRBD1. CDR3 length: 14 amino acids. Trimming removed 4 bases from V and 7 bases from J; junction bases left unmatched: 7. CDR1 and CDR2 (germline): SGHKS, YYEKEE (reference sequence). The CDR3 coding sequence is TGTGCCAGCAGCCACCTAGGGACAGGGGTTGAAGCTTTCTTT. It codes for CASSHLGTGVEAFF.

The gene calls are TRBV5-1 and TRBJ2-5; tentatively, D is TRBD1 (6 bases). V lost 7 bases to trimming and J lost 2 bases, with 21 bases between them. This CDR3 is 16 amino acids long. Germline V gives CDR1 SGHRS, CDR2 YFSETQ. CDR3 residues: CASCGTGHRDQETQYF. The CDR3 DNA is TGCGCCAGCTGCGGTACAGGGCATAGGGATCAAGAGACCCAGTACTTC.

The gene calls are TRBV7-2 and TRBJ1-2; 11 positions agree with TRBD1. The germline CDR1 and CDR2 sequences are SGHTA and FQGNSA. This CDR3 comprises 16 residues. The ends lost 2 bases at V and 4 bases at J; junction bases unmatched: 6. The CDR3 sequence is CASSLKGTGGAYGYTF. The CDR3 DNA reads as TGTGCCAGCAGCTTAAAGGGGACAGGGGGGGCCTATGGCTACACCTTC.

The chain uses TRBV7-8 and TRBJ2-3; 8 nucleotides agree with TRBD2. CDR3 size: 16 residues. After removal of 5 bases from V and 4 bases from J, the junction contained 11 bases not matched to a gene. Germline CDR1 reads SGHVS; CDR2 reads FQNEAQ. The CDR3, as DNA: TGTGCCAGCAGCCAGCTTCCCCCGGGAGGGCCAGATACGCAGTATTTT. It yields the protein CASSQLPPGGPDTQYF.

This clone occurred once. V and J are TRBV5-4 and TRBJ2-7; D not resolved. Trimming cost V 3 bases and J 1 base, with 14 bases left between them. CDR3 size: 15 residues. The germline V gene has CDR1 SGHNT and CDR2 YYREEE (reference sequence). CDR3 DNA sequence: TGTGCCAGCAGCTCAGACACCCTGATGTCCTACGAGCAGTACTTC. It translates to CASSSDTLMSYEQYF.

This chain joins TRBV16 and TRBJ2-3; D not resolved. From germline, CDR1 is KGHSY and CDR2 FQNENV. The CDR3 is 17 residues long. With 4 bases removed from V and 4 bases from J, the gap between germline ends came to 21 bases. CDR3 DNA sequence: TGTGCCAGCAGCCCCAATCAGGTTCCCCGGTGGTCAGATACGCAGTATTTT. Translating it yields CASSPNQVPRWSDTQYF.

This chain's CDR3 is CASSPRGTDTQYF. CDR3 in DNA: TGTGCCAGCAGCCCCCGGGGCACAGATACGCAGTATTTT. The chain is built from TRBV14 and TRBJ2-3; the D is unclear. The CDR3 has 13 residues. The germline V and J ends were trimmed by 4 bases and 1 base, with 6 bases remaining between them. Germline lookup yields CDR1 SGHDN and CDR2 FVKESK.

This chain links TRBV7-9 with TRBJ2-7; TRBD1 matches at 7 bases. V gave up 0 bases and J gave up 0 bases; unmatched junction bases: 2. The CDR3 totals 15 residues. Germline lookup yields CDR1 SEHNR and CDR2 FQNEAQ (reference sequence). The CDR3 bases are TGTGCCAGCAGCTTAGCCAGGGGGTCCTCCTACGAGCAGTACTTC. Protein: CASSLARGSSYEQYF.

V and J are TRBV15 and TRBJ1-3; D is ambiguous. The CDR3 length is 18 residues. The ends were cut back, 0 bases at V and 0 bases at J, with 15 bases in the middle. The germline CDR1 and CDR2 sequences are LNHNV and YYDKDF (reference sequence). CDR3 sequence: CATSRDPAGSDSGNTIYF. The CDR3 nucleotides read TGTGCCACCAGCAGAGATCCCGCGGGTTCCGACTCTGGAAACACCATATATTTT.

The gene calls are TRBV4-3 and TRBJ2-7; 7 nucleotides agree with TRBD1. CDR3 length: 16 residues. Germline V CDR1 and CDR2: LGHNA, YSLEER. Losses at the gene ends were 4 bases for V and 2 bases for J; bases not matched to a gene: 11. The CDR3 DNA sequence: TGCGCCAGCAGCCCCACCCCGAGACAGGGAACCTACGAGCAGTACTTC. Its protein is CASSPTPRQGTYEQYF.